The 5 T cell receptor beta chains reported below all come from one sample, sequenced in a study of early stage breast cancer tumors. Clones were sequenced by immunoSEQ multiplex PCR, and TCRdb holds only the in-frame ones, with some missing. The sample holds some 28,000 clones, less than 75% seen once. Sequenced sample: breast tumor tissue. The origin of the receptors is a person aged 45-60 years with breast cancer.

The chain joins TRBV6-1 to TRBJ2-1, with no clear D. Per germline, CDR1 MNHNS and CDR2 SASEGT. The CDR3 sequence is 15 residues long. The V end lost 7 bases, the J end lost 0 bases, and 13 bases lay between the germline ends. The CDR3: CASTPRSSSYNEQFF. The CDR3 nucleotides read TGTGCCAGCACCCCTCGGAGTAGCTCCTACAATGAGCAGTTCTTC.

The chain is built from TRBV29-1 and TRBJ2-7, with D possibly being TRBD1 (5 bases). This CDR3 has 12 residues. V was pared by 0 bases and J by 2 bases, with 5 bases between. Germline V gene sequence: CDR1 SQVTM, CDR2 ANQGSEA. As DNA, the CDR3 is TGCAGCGTTGAAGAGGACACCTACGAGCAGTACTTC. As protein: CSVEEDTYEQYF.

This chain uses TRBV7-8 with TRBJ1-2; 10 bases fit TRBD1. The CDR3 runs to 13 residues. After removal of 5 bases from V and 8 bases from J, the junction contained 5 bases not matched to a gene. Germline CDR1 and CDR2: SGHVS and FQNEAQ. The DNA for the CDR3 is TGTGCCAGCAGCCCAGACAGGGGGCGAGGCTACACCTTC. Protein: CASSPDRGRGYTF.

This clone showed up just a few times. V and J are TRBV10-2 and TRBJ2-7; 8 positions match TRBD1. The junction had 6 bases not matched to a gene; V was cut back by 4 bases and J by 4 bases. Germline V gene lookup returns CDR1 WSHSY and CDR2 SAAADI. This CDR3 region has 14 residues. The CDR3 nucleotides are TGCGCCAGCAGTGGGCAGGGGGCGGCTTACGAGCAGTACTTC. Protein: CASSGQGAAYEQYF.

The rearrangement uses TRBV10-3 and TRBJ1-2, with a possible D match to TRBD1 (6 bases). This CDR3 has 16 residues. Trimming shortened V by 1 base and J by 2 bases, and 14 bases separated the two germline ends. Germline V gives CDR1 ENHRY, CDR2 SYGVKD. CDR3 DNA sequence: TGTGCCATCAGTGAGTACCGGGACACCGCCAACTATGGCTACACCTTC. Translation: CAISEYRDTANYGYTF.